This T cell receptor beta chain was captured in a study of patients and donors after allogeneic stem cell transplantation. TCRdb called the RT-PCR reads again in MiXCR, with one record for every CDR3 protein. The sample has 150,000 to 250,000 distinct CDR3 sequences; approximately 41% are singletons. This clonotype was found a few times. V was clipped by 3 bases and J by 5 bases; unmatched bases: 7. Germline lookup yields CDR1 SGHDT and CDR2 YYEEEE. The length of the CDR3 is 15 residues. Sequenced: blood, either unsorted or a sorted T cell fraction (not recorded which). This clonotype originated in a human donor who was either an allogeneic HSCT recipient or a stem cell or donor lymphocyte infusion donor (not recorded which). It is not recorded whose cells these are; they may come from a transplant donor. V is TRBV5-6 and J is TRBJ2-7, with 11 bases lining up with TRBD1. CDR3 nucleotides: TGTGCCAGCAGCTGGACAGGGGGCGAAGACCACGAGCAGTACTTC. Translation: CASSWTGGEDHEQYF.